These 22 T cell receptor beta chains were sequenced from one sample in a study of human T cells and chemical hapten exposure. The time point was: pre-sensitization, week 0. Treatment here: therapeutic diphenylcyclopropenone sensitization with weekly scalp DPC. TCRdb re-called the RACE reads through MiXCR, storing one row per CDR3 protein. This table has 150,000 to 200,000 distinct CDR3 sequences, approximately 29% appearing once. Here the sequenced sample was whole blood, taken in connection with sensitization to the hapten diphenylcyclopropenone (DPC). The receptors here all came from a woman aged 25 to 39 with alopecia areata. Some clones in this sample may be carry-over from other donors' samples.

The chain carries TRBV14 and TRBJ2-1; the D is unclear. Germline V gene lookup returns CDR1 SGHDN and CDR2 FVKESK. The CDR3 loop spans 12 amino acids. Trimming took 0 bases from V and 7 from J, leaving 4 bases between them. CDR3 bases: TGTGCCAGCAGCCAAGATTGGAATGAGCAGTTCTTC. Protein sequence: CASSQDWNEQFF.

This clonotype was counted a single time. This chain connects TRBV7-2 to TRBJ2-5; D possibly uses TRBD1 or TRBD2 (5 bases each). V was trimmed by 5 bases and J by 5 bases, leaving 18 bases between them. The CDR3 extends over 15 amino acids. CDR1 is SGHTA and CDR2 is FQGNSA in the germline V gene. Written as DNA, the CDR3 is TGTGCCAGCAGCCTCGGTTCCGGGACGTGGGAGACCCAGTACTTC. This gives the protein CASSLGSGTWETQYF.

The genes are TRBV6-2 or TRBV6-3 and TRBJ2-5; TRBD1 or TRBD2 may be the D gene (5 bases each). The V end was cut by 8 bases, the J end by 2 bases, with 9 bases between. This CDR3 region has 12 residues. Per the germline V gene, CDR1 is MNHEY and CDR2 is SVGEGT. The CDR3 coding sequence is TGTGCCAGCGGGGGATTTCAAGAGACCCAGTACTTC. Translation: CASGGFQETQYF.

Only a few counts were recorded for this clonotype. The chain couples TRBV19 to TRBJ2-5; 9 positions agree with TRBD2. CDR1 is LNHDA, CDR2 SQIVND, per germline (reference sequence). This CDR3 is built from 15 residues. Trimming removed 5 bases from V and 7 bases from J; junction bases left unmatched: 11. CDR3 coding DNA: TGTGCCAGTAGTCAAACACGAGCGGGAGGTGGGACCCAGTACTTC. Protein sequence: CASSQTRAGGGTQYF. Full variable domain (rest looked up from reference TRBV19 and TRBJ2-5): DGGITQSPKYLFRKEGQNVTLSCEQNLNHDAMYWYRQDPGQGLRLIYYSQIVNDFQKGDIAEGYSVSREKKESFPLTVTSAQKNPTAFYLCASSQTRAGGGTQYFGPGTRLLVL.

J is TRBJ1-5 and V is TRBV28; D ambiguous. Deletions cut 4 bases from V and 1 base from J, with 11 bases between. CDR3 length equals 15 residues. The germline V gene encodes CDR1 MDHEN and CDR2 SYDVKM. The CDR3 DNA is TGTGCCAGCAGTTGGACGGGTTTAAGCAATCAGCCCCAGCATTTT. Residues: CASSWTGLSNQPQHF. Complete variable domain (other parts from reference TRBV28 and TRBJ1-5): DVKVTQSSRYLVKRTGEKVFLECVQDMDHENMFWYRQDPGLGLRLIYFSYDVKMKEKGDIPEGYSVSREKKERFSLILESASTNQTSMYLCASSWTGLSNQPQHFGDGTRLSIL.

This clonotype was recorded a few times. The chain has TRBV7-8 and TRBJ2-4; 7 bases agree with TRBD2. The CDR3 consists of 13 residues. From germline, CDR1 is SGHVS and CDR2 FQNEAQ. V gave up 1 base and J gave up 9 bases; unmatched junction bases: 3. This CDR3 reads CASSLDGRFIQYF. As DNA, the CDR3 is TGTGCCAGCAGCTTAGACGGGAGGTTCATTCAGTACTTC.

J is TRBJ2-1 and V is TRBV10-3, with a tentative D call TRBD2 (6 bases). The CDR3 covers 16 residues. Looked up from germline, CDR1 is ENHRY and CDR2 is SYGVKD. Trimming removed 9 bases at V and 3 bases at J, with 21 bases between. The CDR3 DNA follows: TGTGCCATTACTCCGAGTTCGGGAGCCTTCTACAATGAGCAGTTCTTC. Encoded protein: CAITPSSGAFYNEQFF.

In its sample, this clonotype was seen a few times. The CDR3 here is CASSLSFGTSETQYF. The CDR3 DNA reads as TGTGCCAGCAGCTTAAGCTTCGGGACCTCCGAGACCCAGTACTTC. V and J are TRBV7-2 and TRBJ2-5; either TRBD1 or TRBD2 may supply D (5 bases each). The germline V gene has CDR1 SGHTA and CDR2 FQGNSA. V shed 2 bases and J shed 5 bases, with 15 bases lying between them. This CDR3 spans 15 amino acids. The full variable domain, rest sourced from reference TRBV7-2 and TRBJ2-5, is GAGVSQSPSNKVTEKGKDVELRCDPISGHTALYWYRQSLGQGLEFLIYFQGNSAPDKSGLPSDRFSAERTGGSVSTLTIQRTQQEDSAVYLCASSLSFGTSETQYFGPGTRLLVL.

There are a few counts of this clonotype. The chain recombines TRBV11-2 with TRBJ1-6, with D perhaps TRBD1 (6 bases). Trimming cost V 6 bases and J 9 bases, with 12 bases left between them. Germline V CDR1 and CDR2: SGHAT, FQNNGV. This CDR3 region has 13 residues. The CDR3 coding sequence is TGTGCCAGCAGAGAACAGGGCGGTTCACCCCTCCACTTT. It translates to CASREQGGSPLHF.

J is TRBJ1-4 and V is TRBV5-1; a weak D match, TRBD1 (5 bases). CDR3 length equals 16 residues. V was trimmed by 4 bases and J by 7 bases, leaving 20 bases between them. Germline loops: CDR1 SGHRS, CDR2 YFSETQ. The CDR3 DNA sequence: TGCGCCAGCAGCCCGGATACGACAGTACCTAGTGAAAAACTGTTTTTT. It encodes CASSPDTTVPSEKLFF.

The rearrangement joins TRBV5-1 to TRBJ2-2; D call uncertain. Trimming removed 0 bases at V and 3 bases at J, with 15 bases between. Germline assignment: CDR1 SGHRS and CDR2 YFSETQ. The CDR3 has 17 amino acids. CDR3 coding DNA: TGCGCCAGCAGCTTGGGAATAGGGAACCGCTACACCGGGGAGCTGTTTTTT. The encoded protein is CASSLGIGNRYTGELFF.

This clonotype was counted only a few times. The chain's CDR3 is CSARERDPRYQETQYF. CDR3 nucleotide sequence: TGCAGTGCTAGAGAGAGGGACCCTCGGTACCAAGAGACCCAGTACTTC. This chain connects TRBV20-1 to TRBJ2-5; D may match TRBD1 or TRBD2 (5 bases each). CDR1 DFQATT and CDR2 SNEGSKA come from the germline V gene (reference sequence). V lost 0 bases to trimming and J lost 0 bases, with 14 bases between them. The CDR3 loop spans 16 amino acids.

This clonotype was seen only a few times. CDR3 region: CAISVRADEQYF. DNA of the CDR3: TGTGCCATCAGTGTCCGCGCAGACGAGCAGTACTTC. The gene calls are TRBV10-3 and TRBJ2-7; D remains ambiguous. The germline V and J ends were trimmed by 4 bases and 5 bases, with 9 bases remaining between them. The CDR3 sequence is 12 residues long. Germline V gives CDR1 ENHRY, CDR2 SYGVKD.

This clonotype turned up a few times. The chain carries TRBV11-1 and TRBJ2-7, with a tentative D call TRBD2 (5 bases). Germline values: CDR1 SGHAT, CDR2 FQDESV (reference sequence). This CDR3 comprises 15 residues. Trimming stripped 3 bases from V and 4 bases from J, with 16 bases between. In DNA form, the CDR3 reads TGTGCCAGCAGCTTGGGCGACCGGGGAGATTACGAGCAGTACTTC. Translated, it gives CASSLGDRGDYEQYF.

The rearrangement links TRBV2 to TRBJ1-1; 7 nucleotides agree with TRBD1. With V trimmed by 7 bases and J by 7 bases, 15 bases remained unmatched. Germline CDR1 is SNHLY and CDR2 is FYNNEI. There are 15 residues in the CDR3. CDR3: CASTGLALGDSEAFF. The CDR3 DNA follows: TGTGCCAGCACTGGGTTAGCCCTGGGGGACAGTGAAGCTTTCTTT.

This clonotype has a handful of counts. V gene TRBV20-1 combines with J gene TRBJ2-1, with TRBD2 matching 10 bases. The germline gives CDR1 DFQATT, CDR2 SNEGSKA (reference sequence). J lost 8 bases, V lost 5 bases, and 9 bases had no gene match. The CDR3 covers 14 residues. The CDR3 DNA follows: TGCAGTGCTGGGCCAGCGGGAGGGCAGGATGAGCAGTTCTTC. Translating gives CSAGPAGGQDEQFF.

This clonotype has only a few counts. The chain links TRBV9 to TRBJ1-3; tentatively, D is TRBD1 (5 bases). The CDR3 is made up of 15 amino acids. Germline loops: CDR1 SGDLS, CDR2 YYNGEE. V lost 3 bases and J 4 bases, leaving 14 bases between the germline ends. The CDR3 DNA is TGTGCCAGCAGCGCGACAGCAGAGTTCGGAAACACCATATATTTT. Amino acid sequence: CASSATAEFGNTIYF.

The chain employs TRBV20-1 and TRBJ1-1; D not resolved. V gave up 8 bases and J gave up 0 bases, with 13 bases separating them. This CDR3 is 13 amino acids long. From germline, CDR1 is DFQATT and CDR2 SNEGSKA (reference sequence). The CDR3 here is CSTSGHLNTEAFF. CDR3 bases: TGCAGTACCTCCGGGCATTTGAACACTGAAGCTTTCTTT.

The genes are TRBV28 and TRBJ1-2, with D maybe TRBD1 (5 bases). Germline V gene data show CDR1 as MDHEN and CDR2 as SYDVKM. The CDR3 length is 16 residues. With 5 bases removed from V and 3 bases from J, the gap between germline ends came to 19 bases. CDR3 residues: CASSPPSEGWDYGYTF. The CDR3 nucleotides are TGTGCCAGCAGTCCGCCCTCAGAGGGGTGGGACTATGGCTACACCTTC.

The J gene is TRBJ2-3, the V gene TRBV9; tentative D call: TRBD2 (5 bases). V was pared by 4 bases and J by 0 bases, with 9 bases between. This CDR3 comprises 14 residues. Germline loops: CDR1 SGDLS, CDR2 YYNGEE. CDR3: CASSQSGSTDTQYF. The CDR3 DNA is TGTGCCAGCAGCCAAAGCGGTAGCACAGATACGCAGTATTTT.

The chain uses TRBV20-1 and TRBJ2-1, with 8 bases identical to TRBD2. V gave up 1 base and J gave up 6 bases; unmatched junction bases: 8. CDR1 and CDR2 (germline): DFQATT, SNEGSKA (reference sequence). The CDR3 consists of 15 residues. CDR3 nucleotides: TGCAGTGCTAGAGCCCCAGCGGGAGTAATCAATGAGCAGTTCTTC. Protein: CSARAPAGVINEQFF.

This clonotype was picked up a small number of times. J is TRBJ1-1 and V is TRBV18; D gene ambiguous. This CDR3 comprises 15 residues. Between the trimmed V and J ends, which lost 3 bases and 0 bases, there was a span of 11 bases. Germline CDR1 reads KGHSH; CDR2 reads LQKENI. DNA for the CDR3: TGTGCCAGCTCACCCCCGTGGAGCATGAACACTGAAGCTTTCTTT. Encoded protein: CASSPPWSMNTEAFF.